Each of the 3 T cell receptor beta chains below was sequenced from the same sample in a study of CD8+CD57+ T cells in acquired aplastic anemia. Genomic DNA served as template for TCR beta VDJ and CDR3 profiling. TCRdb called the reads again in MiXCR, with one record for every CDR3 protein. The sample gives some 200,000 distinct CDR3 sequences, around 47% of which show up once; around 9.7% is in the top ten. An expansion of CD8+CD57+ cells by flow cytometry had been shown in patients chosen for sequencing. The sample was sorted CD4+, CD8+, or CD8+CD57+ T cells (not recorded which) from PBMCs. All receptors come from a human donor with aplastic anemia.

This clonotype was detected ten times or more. As DNA, the CDR3 is TGCAGTGCTAGCCCGGGACGGGCCTATGGCTACACCTTC. Residues: CSASPGRAYGYTF. The chain joins TRBV20-1 to TRBJ1-2; TRBD1 might be the D (5 bases). Deletions cut 3 bases from V and 4 bases from J, with 12 bases between. The CDR3 runs 13 residues. Germline CDR1 reads DFQATT; CDR2 reads SNEGSKA (reference sequence).

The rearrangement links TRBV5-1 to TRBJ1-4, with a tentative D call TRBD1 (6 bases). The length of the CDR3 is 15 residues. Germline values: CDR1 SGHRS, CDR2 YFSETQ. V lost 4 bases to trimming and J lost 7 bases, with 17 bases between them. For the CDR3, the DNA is TGCGCCAGCAGCCCCAACCGGGCAGGGGCTGAAAAACTGTTTTTT. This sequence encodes CASSPNRAGAEKLFF.

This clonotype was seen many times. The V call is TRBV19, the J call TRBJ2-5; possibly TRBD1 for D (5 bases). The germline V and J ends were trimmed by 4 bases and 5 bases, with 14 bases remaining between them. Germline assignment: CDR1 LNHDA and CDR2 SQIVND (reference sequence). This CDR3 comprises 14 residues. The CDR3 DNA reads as TGTGCCAGTAGTAGGGGCCGGACCCAGGAGACCCAGTACTTC. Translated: CASSRGRTQETQYF.